This T cell receptor (beta chain) derives from a study of molecular identifiers for immune sequencing clone quantification. This clonotype was detected many times. TCRdb re-analysed the PCR reads in MiXCR, keeping a single row per CDR3 protein. The table records a few hundred thousand distinct CDR3 sequences, about 20% of them present only once. Trimming shortened V by 5 bases and J by 0 bases, and 3 bases separated the two germline ends. CDR1 and CDR2 (germline): SGDLS, YYNGEE. CDR3 length: 13 amino acids. The V gene is TRBV9, the J gene TRBJ2-6, with no clear D. The sequence derives from a human donor in good health. Some libraries in this study had Jurkat cell RNA spiked in. The specimen was naive CD8+ T cells from blood, with Jurkat cell RNA spiked in. Regarding subset: FACS-sorted CD8+CD4-CCR7+CD45RA+ naive T cells. CDR3: CASRRSGANVLTF. CDR3 DNA sequence: TGTGCCAGCAGGCGCTCTGGGGCCAACGTCCTGACTTTC.